This section outlines one T cell receptor (beta chain) sequence together with its context. There are many counts of this clonotype. The specificity of this receptor is unknown. Base qualities are missing; no much larger clone stands one base away. The data are from a study of T-cell reconstitution after alpha-beta-depleted transplantation in children (dated by TCRdb to the mid-2010s). General notes on the study: Using TCR repertoire profiling, the study followed T-cell immune reconstitution in a quantitative way in children after TCRalphabeta/CD19-depleted allogeneic hematopoietic cell transplantation.

The method was PCR. Instrument used: Illumina HiSeq 2500. To normalize quantification of the TCRbeta repertoire, the TCR libraries were built with molecular barcoding that relied on unique molecular identifiers. TCRdb cleaned the public reads at Q25 with fastp, built clones with MiXCR and kept in-frame beta chains. Each CDR3 protein gets just one entry, which takes the most common genes and DNA from the rows behind it. This sample gives fewer than 130,000 distinct CDR3 sequences in total; 10% of them show up just once. The ten largest clones take up about 7.3% of the sample. CDR1 and CDR2, looked up from the germline V gene, are SGHRS and YFSETQ. The CDR3 measures 15 amino acids from cysteine to phenylalanine. Only the CDR3 portion is preserved as DNA: 45 bases, with reading frame beginning at the first base. V lost 2 bases and J lost 4 bases, and the count of bases not matched to a germline gene is 2.

The sequence joins TRBV5-1 to TRBJ2-3; the central 12 bases match TRBD2. The sample was PBMCs from the stem cell graft donor, taken from the stem cell graft. The receptor comes from a human donor who donated a stem cell graft to a child with acute lymphoblastic leukemia. The DNA sequence is TGCGCCAGCAGCTTAAGACTAGCGGGAGCAGATACGCAGTATTTT. This translates into CASSLRLAGADTQYF.